The subject of this entry is one T cell receptor beta chain. This sample was taken from a study of shared clonotypes between healthy human individuals. Data came from immunoSEQ multiplex PCR; TCRdb stores just in-frame clones and leaves some out. The sample gives around 1 million clones, about 80% of which show up once; 1.5% is in the top ten. In germline, CDR1 is LNHDA, CDR2 SQIVND (reference sequence). This CDR3 spans 16 amino acids. The V end was cut by 7 bases, the J end by 4 bases, with 17 bases between. Every donor was a Caucasian adult from Nashville, Tennessee. The chain links TRBV19 to TRBJ1-6, with a weak D call TRBD1 (5 bases). Sequencing was performed on memory CD4+ T cells sorted from blood. Subset reported: CD45RA-negative fraction. The sequence derives from a man aged 18-30 years in good health. The CDR3 nucleotides read TGTGCCAGTACCCCGAGGCAGGGCACTTATAATTCACCCCTCCACTTT. Protein sequence: CASTPRQGTYNSPLHF.